This T cell receptor beta chain stems from a study of blood T cell repertoires in COVID-19. Study at large: The United States, Italy and Spain were the sources of the acute and convalescent COVID-19 samples. T cells, B-cell-depleted T cells, or PBMCs supplied cDNA or gDNA.

In its sample, this clone was seen once. This CDR3 is 12 amino acids long. Trimming took 5 bases from V and 1 from J, leaving 8 bases between them. Germline values: CDR1 SQVTM, CDR2 ANQGSEA. The table came from immunoSEQ multiplex PCR; TCRdb's copy has only in-frame clones and leaves some out. This table holds fewer than 200,000 clones, around 79% found once. The genes are TRBV29-1 and TRBJ2-5; the D is unclear. The sequenced sample was peripheral blood. The receptor was derived from a woman aged 70 to 79 with acute or convalescent COVID-19. As DNA, the CDR3 is TGCAGCGTTAAAACAGTCCAAGAGACCCAGTACTTC. Translated, it gives CSVKTVQETQYF.